The rows below give T cell receptor beta chains drawn from one sample of a study of blood T cell repertoires in COVID-19. Method: immunoSEQ multiplex PCR; TCRdb's copy keeps in-frame clones and lacks some. Altogether 150,000 or so clones are present, 65% to 90% being singletons, with the ten largest covering about 12%. The sample was peripheral blood. Receptors originate from a woman between 55 and 75 years old with COVID-19, enrolled during active disease. CDR3s include the opening cysteine and the closing phenylalanine or tryptophan. The D gene is left open where the match is weak. A clone size is listed for some rows: how often the clone was seen (once, few, many), or a class if it is expanded.

TRBJ2-2 . TRBV5-4 . TGTGCCAGCAGCTATATCGCAGGTCACAAGAACACCGGGGAGCTGTTTTTT CASSYIAGHKNTGELFF
TRBJ1-2 . TRBV30 few TGTGCCTACTCACTAGGAGGCTACACCTTC CAYSLGGYTF
TRBJ1-6 . TRBV7-9 . TGTGCCAGCAGCTTATCAGGGAACGGATCACCCCTCCACTTT CASSLSGNGSPLHF
TRBJ1-4 . TRBV25-1 . TGTGCCAGCAAGGAGGGACTTAATGAAAAACTGTTTTTT CASKEGLNEKLFF
TRBJ2-2 . TRBV5-1 . TGCGCCAGCAGCTTGGAGCTCTCGAACACCGGGGAGCTGTTTTTT CASSLELSNTGELFF
TRBJ2-7 TRBD1 TRBV4-2 . TGTGCCAGCAGCCAAGAACTGGGACAGAACTACGAGCAGTACTTC CASSQELGQNYEQYF
TRBJ2-7 . TRBV2 . TGTGCCAGCAGTAGGGTGGGAGGAGCCTACGAGCAGTACTTC CASSRVGGAYEQYF
TRBJ1-5 TRBD1 TRBV5-1 . TGCGCCAGCAGCTCCGGACAGGGGAGGGAGCCCCAGCATTTT CASSSGQGREPQHF
TRBJ1-2 . TRBV10-2 . TGCGCCAGCAGTGAAAACAGCAGGAACTATGGCTACACCTTC CASSENSRNYGYTF
TRBJ1-5 TRBD1 TRBV11-2 . TGTGCCAGCAGCTTAGGGACAGGGGGTGGGCAGCCCCAGCATTTT CASSLGTGGGQPQHF
TRBJ1-4 . TRBV12-2 . TGTGCAAGTCGCCTCACAGGGCGCTGGGGGGAAAAACTGTTTTTT CASRLTGRWGEKLFF